The 2 T cell receptor beta chains given below trace back to one sample, sequenced in a study of blood T cell repertoires in COVID-19. Generated by immunoSEQ multiplex PCR, the TCRdb table keeps only in-frame clones and is missing some. The profile covers approximately 30,000 clones, with 85% appearing a single time and more than 14% taken by the ten largest. Source material: peripheral blood. All receptors derive from a human donor with acute or convalescent COVID-19. The donor label of this sample is uncertain.

The chain couples TRBV7-2 to TRBJ1-2; D unresolved. The CDR3 contains 12 residues. Germline lookup yields CDR1 SGHTA and CDR2 FQGNSA. V lost 5 bases to trimming and J lost 4 bases, with 8 bases between them. DNA of the CDR3: TGTGCCAGCAGCCCGGCGGGCTATGGCTACACCTTC. As protein: CASSPAGYGYTF.

The DNA of the CDR3 is TGTGCCAGCAGCTTAAAACAGGGGACCTACGAGCAGTACTTC. The encoded protein is CASSLKQGTYEQYF. The chain combines TRBV7-2 with TRBJ2-7, with 7 bases fitting TRBD1. This CDR3 region has 14 residues. Germline lookup yields CDR1 SGHTA and CDR2 FQGNSA. The trim removed 2 bases at V and 2 bases at J, leaving 3 bases unmatched.